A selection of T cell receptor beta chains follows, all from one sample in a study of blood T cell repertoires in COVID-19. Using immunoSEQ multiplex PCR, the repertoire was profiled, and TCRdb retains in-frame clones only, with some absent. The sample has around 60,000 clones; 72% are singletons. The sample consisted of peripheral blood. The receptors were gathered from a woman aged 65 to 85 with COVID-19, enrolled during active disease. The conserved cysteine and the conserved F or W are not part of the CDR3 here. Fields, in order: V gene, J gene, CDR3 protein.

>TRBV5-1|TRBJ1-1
ASSPGQGRGTEAF
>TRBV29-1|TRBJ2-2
SVRRDSGGELF
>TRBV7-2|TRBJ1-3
ASTADRGVSPGNTIY
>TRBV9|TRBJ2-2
ASSSPVTGELF
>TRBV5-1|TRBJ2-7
ASSQQTSGEQY
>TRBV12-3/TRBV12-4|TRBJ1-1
ASSFGNTEAF
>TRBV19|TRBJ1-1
ASSPRGGITEAF
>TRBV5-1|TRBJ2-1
ASSPTGGQGYNEQF
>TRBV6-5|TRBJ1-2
ASTERQGNYGYT
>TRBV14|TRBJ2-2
ASSHPPGQGKTGELF
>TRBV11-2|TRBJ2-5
ASSSLAGVGETQY
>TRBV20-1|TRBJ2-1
SAIAGKKQF
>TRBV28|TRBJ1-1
ASILFRGTEAF
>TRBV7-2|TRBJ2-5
ASSSGLRTETQY
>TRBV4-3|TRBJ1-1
ASSQDIWARGEAF
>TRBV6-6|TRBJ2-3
ASSLGGRDTQY
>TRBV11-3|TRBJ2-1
ASSLGREINEQF
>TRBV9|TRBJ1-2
ASSVSRQGGYYGYT
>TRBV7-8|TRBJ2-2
ASSGQYTGELF
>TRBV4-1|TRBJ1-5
ASSQEGGGPFFNQPQH
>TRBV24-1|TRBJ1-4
ATSEPAAAEGLGGKLF
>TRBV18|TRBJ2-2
ASSPDRAGGELF
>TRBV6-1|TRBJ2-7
ASSEAQGTGVSYEQY
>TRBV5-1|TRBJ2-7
ASSSYGGQAYEQY
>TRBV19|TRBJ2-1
ASSNPYRGRNEQF
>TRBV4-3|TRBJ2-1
ASSQVSRGNEQF
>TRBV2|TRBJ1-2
ASSSTGYFGYT
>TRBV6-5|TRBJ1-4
ASSYRGTDEKLF
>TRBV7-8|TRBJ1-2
ASSPGGALTNYGYT
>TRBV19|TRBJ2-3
ASSPKSSTDTQY
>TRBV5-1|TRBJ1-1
ASSSDPGRGSAEAF
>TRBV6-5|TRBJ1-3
ASSYDRNGNTIY
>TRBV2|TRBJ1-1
ALPGTHNTEAF
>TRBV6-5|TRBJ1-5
ASSWTIFSQPQH
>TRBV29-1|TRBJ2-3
SVSYTDTQY
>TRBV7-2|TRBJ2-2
ASSLEGRSSGELF
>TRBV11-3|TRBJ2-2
ASSPLGQVNTGELF
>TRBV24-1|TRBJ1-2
ATSDFGRAHGYT
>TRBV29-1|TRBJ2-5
SVMGLGREETQY
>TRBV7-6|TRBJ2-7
ASSLIGQLY
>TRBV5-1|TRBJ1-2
ASSEQGNYGYT
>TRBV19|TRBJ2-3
ASGQGAGDTQY
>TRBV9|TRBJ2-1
ASSVAAATSYNEQF
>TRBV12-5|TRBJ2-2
ASGLDLGYANTGELF
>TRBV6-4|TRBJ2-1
ASSDGQGYNEQF
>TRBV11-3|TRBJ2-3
RSGGAIIDTQY
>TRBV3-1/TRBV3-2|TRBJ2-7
ASSQVAGPLEQY
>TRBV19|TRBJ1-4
ASTLRRDRGREKLF
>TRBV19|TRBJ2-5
ASMSPQETQY
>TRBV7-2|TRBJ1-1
ASTFGTGNTEAF
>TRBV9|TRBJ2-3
ASSRGLAGGTDTQY
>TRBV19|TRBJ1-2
ATTDTNYGYT
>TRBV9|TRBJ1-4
ASSVGTGSVEKLF
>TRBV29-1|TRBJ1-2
SVEDGTGGSYGYT
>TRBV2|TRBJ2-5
ATGVFSETQY
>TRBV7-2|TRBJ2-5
ASSLSQGAETQY